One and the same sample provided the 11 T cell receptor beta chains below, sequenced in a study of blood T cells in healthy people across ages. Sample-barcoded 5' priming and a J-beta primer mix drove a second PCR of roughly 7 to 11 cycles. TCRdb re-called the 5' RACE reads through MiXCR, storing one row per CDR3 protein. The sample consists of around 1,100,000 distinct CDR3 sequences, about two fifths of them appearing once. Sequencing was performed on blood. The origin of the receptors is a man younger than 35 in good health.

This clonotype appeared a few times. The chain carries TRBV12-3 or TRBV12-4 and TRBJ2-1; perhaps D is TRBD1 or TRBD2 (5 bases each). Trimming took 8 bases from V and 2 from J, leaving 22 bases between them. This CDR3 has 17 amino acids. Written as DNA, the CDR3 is TGTGCCAGCCGCGTTAGATGGGGGACCGCTACCTACAATGAGCAGTTCTTC. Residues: CASRVRWGTATYNEQFF.

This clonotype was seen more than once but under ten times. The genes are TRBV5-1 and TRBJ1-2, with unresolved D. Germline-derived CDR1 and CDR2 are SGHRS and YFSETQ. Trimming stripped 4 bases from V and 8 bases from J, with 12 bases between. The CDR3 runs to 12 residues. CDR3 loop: CASSASYGGYTF. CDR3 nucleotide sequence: TGCGCCAGCAGCGCGAGCTACGGGGGCTACACCTTC.

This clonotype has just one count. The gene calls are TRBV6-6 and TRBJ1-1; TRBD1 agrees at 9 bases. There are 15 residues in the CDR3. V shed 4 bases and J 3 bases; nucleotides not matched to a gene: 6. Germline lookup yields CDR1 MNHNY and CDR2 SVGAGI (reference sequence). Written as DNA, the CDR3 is TGTGCCAGCAGTTCGGGACAGGGCTCGGACACTGAAGCTTTCTTT. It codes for CASSSGQGSDTEAFF.

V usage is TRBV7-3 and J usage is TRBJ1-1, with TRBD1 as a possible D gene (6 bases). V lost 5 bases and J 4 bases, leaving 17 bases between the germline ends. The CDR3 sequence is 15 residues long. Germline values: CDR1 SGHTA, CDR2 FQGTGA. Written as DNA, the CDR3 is TGTGCCAGCAGCGCCAAGGGGGGGAAGAGCACTGAAGCTTTCTTT. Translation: CASSAKGGKSTEAFF.

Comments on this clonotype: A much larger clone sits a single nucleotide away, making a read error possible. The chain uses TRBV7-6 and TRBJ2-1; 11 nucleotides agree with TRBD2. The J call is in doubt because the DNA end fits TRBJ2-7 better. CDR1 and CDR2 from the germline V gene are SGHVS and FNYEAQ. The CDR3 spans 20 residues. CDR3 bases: TGTGCCAGCAGTAATACACTCGGACTAGCGGGCGGAAGCTCCTACAATGAGCAGTACTTC. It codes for CASSNTLGLAGGSSYNEQYF.

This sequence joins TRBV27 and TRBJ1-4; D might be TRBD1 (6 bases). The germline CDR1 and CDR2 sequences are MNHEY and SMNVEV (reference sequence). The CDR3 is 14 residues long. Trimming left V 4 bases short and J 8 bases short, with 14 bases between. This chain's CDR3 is CASSWGRGREKLFF. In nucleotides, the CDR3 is TGTGCCAGCAGTTGGGGGCGGGGACGCGAAAAACTGTTTTTT.

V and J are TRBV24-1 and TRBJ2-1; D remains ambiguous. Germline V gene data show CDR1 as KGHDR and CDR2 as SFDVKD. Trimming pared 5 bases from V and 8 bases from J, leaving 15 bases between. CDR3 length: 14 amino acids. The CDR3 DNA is TGTGCCACCAGTGTCGGTGATGGAGTCGATGAGCAGTTCTTC. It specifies CATSVGDGVDEQFF.

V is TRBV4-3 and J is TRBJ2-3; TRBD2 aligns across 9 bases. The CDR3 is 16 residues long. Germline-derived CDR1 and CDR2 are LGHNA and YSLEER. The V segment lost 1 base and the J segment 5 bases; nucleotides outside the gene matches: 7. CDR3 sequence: CASSQAWGGGEDTQYF. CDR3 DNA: TGCGCCAGCAGCCAAGCCTGGGGCGGGGGGGAAGATACGCAGTATTTT.

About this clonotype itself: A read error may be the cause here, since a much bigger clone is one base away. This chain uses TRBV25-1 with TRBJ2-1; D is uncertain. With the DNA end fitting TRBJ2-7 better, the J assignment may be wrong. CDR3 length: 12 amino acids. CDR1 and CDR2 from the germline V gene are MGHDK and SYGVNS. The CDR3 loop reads CASSFTYNEQYF. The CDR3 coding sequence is TGTGCCAGCAGTTTTACCTACAATGAGCAGTACTTC.

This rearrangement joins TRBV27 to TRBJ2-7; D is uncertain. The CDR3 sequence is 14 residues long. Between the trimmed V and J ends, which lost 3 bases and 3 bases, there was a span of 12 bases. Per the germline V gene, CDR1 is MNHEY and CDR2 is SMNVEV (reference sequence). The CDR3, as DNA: TGTGCCAGCAGTTTGGGAAAATCCCGCTACGAGCAGTACTTC. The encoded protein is CASSLGKSRYEQYF.

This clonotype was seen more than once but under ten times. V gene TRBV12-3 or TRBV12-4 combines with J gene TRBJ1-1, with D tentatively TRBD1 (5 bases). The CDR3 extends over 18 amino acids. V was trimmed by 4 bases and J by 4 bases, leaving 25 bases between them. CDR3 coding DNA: TGTGCCAGCAGTTCGTCAATTAATCTTGACAGCTGGGGCACTGAAGCTTTCTTT. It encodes CASSSSINLDSWGTEAFF.